This paragraph reports one T cell receptor (beta chain). Its antigen is as yet unknown. Multiplex touch-down PCR amplified TRB using TRB-A and TRB-B pools in one tube. TCRdb reanalyzed the multiplex PCR reads and collapses them to one entry per CDR3 protein, without DNA. In total, the table holds some 2,500 distinct CDR3 sequences. TRB was amplified from about 250 ng of peripheral blood genomic DNA per sample. This sample was included in a study of T cell clusters in autoimmune cytopenias. As for the study in general: The median distinct TRB clonotype count was under 3,000 per sample, from a median roughly 51,000 reads.

The study, taken as a whole, reports: Clustering suggested that physiological T cell clusters were missing in primary autoimmune cytopenia patients. TRB repertoire shifts in secondary cytopenia and chronic lymphocytic leukemia mostly reflected lymphoma, not autoimmunity. Healthy donors had 2.5 to 3.5-fold more exclusive TRB clusters than active autoimmune hepatitis patients.

Germline CDR1 MNHNS, CDR2 SASEGT. The CDR3 consists of 14 residues. The specimen was peripheral blood. The source is a human donor with an autoimmune cytopenia or autoimmune hepatitis (not recorded which). The rearrangement joins TRBV6-1 to TRBJ1-5. The chain's CDR3 is CASSWTDSLQPQHF.